The source of this T cell receptor beta chain is a study of T-cell memory formation after mild COVID-19. Whole-study results and caveats: There was a balanced CD4/CD8 profile in clones contracting day 15 to 85, and later expanders leaned CD4+. The finding that pre-infection memory included some responding clones suggested that cross-reactive memory joined.

Deletions cut 4 bases from V and 6 bases from J, with 18 bases between. Germline V CDR1 and CDR2: SGHTA, FQGNSA. The CDR3 runs to 15 residues. Barcoded TCR alpha and TCR beta cDNA libraries with UMIs came from 5'RACE using constant-segment primers. TCRdb passed the 5' RACE reads through MiXCR, listing each CDR3 protein once. The table lists under 110,000 distinct CDR3 sequences, roughly 12% of them singletons. By frequency in the sample, this clonotype is medium-sized (0.01 to 0.1%). The antigen is not known. V is TRBV7-2 and J is TRBJ1-2; tentatively, D is TRBD1 (6 bases). The sequenced sample consisted of PBMCs or a T cell subset sorted from them (not recorded which). The receptor was isolated from an adult woman who had mild COVID-19 (a few samples of this study predate the infection). Cell type and time point are not known. The CDR3 DNA is TGTGCCAGCAGCTCTAAACAGGGTTTTGGGGATGGCTACACCTTC. It yields the protein CASSSKQGFGDGYTF.